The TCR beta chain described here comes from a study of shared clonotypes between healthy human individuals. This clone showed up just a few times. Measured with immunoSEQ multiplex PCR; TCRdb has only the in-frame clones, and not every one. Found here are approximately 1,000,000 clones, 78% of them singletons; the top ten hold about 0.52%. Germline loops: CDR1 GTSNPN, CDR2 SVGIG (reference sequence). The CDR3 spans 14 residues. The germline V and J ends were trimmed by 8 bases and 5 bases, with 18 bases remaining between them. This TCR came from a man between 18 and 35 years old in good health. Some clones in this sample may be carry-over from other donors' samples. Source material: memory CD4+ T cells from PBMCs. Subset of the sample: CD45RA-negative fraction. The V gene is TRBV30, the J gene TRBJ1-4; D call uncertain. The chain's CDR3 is CAAEPGNFNEKLFF. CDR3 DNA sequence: TGTGCCGCGGAACCGGGAAACTTCAATGAAAAACTGTTTTTT.